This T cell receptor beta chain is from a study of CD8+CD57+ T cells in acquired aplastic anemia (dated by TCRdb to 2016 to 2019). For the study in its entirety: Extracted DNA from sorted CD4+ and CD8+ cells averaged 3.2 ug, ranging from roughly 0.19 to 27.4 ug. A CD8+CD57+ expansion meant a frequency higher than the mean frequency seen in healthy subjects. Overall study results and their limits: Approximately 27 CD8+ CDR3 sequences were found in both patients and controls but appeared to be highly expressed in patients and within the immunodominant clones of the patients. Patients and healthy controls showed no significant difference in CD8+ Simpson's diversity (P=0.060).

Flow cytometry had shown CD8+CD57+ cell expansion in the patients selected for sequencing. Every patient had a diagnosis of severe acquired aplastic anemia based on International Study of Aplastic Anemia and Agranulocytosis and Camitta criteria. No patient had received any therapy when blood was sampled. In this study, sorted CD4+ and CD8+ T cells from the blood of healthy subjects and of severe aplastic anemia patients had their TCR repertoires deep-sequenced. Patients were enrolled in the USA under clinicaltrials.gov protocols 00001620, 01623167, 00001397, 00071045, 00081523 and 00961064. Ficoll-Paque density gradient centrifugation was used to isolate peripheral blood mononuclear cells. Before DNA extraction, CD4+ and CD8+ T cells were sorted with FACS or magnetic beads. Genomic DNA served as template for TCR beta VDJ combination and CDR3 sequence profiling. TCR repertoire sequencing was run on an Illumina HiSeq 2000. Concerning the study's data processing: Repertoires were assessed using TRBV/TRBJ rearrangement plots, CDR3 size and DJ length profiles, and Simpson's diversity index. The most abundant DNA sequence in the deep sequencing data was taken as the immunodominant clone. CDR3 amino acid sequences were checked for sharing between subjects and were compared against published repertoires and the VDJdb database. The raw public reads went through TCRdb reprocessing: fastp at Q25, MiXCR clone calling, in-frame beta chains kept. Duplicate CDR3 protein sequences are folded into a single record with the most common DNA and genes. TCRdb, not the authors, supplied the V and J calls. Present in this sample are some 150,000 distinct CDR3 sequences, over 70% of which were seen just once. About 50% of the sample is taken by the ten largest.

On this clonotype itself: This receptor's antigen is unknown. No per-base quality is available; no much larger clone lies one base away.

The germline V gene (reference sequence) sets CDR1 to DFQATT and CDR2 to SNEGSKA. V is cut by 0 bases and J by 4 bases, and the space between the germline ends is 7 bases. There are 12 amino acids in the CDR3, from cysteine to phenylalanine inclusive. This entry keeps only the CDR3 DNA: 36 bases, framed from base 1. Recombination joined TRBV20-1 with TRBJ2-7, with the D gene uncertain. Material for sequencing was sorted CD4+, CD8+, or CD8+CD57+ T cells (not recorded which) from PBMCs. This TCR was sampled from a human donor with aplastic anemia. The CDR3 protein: CSAREAQYEQYF. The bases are TGCAGTGCTAGAGAAGCCCAGTACGAGCAGTACTTC.